The clone carrying this TCR beta chain occurred a few times. Its cognate antigen is unknown. This sample stems from a study of vaccination and CD4 T cells after COVID-19. Study-wide results and limits: The median proportion of reactive clones detected only post-vaccination in convalescent patients was around 89%.

Looked up from germline, CDR1 is SGHVS and CDR2 is FNYEAQ. This CDR3 region has 13 residues. The V segment lost 1 base and the J segment 10 bases; nucleotides outside the gene matches: 6. The treatment: roughly 10-day PBMC culture with coronavirus spike peptide pools or control peptides (ViraFEST assay). With about 10 days of culture completed, CD4+ T cells were isolated by negative selection. With the Oncomine TCR Beta short-read assay, DNA from cultured CD4+ T cells was sequenced. A single record per CDR3 protein comes from TCRdb applying MiXCR to the PCR reads. The data hold 20,000 to 30,000 distinct CDR3 sequences, with 35% to 50% observed a single time.

The sequenced sample was CD4+ T cells from blood, cultured in vitro. This sequence joins TRBV7-6 and TRBJ1-1, with TRBD1 matching over 7 bases. The receptor's source is a human donor who had recovered from COVID-19. The CDR3 sequence: CASSLEITGAAFF. CDR3 DNA: TGTGCCAGCAGCTTAGAGATAACAGGGGCAGCTTTCTTT. Supplemented by reference TRBV7-6 and TRBJ1-1, the full variable domain reads GAGVSQSPRYKVTKRGQDVALRCDPISGHVSLYWYRQALGQGPEFLTYFNYEAQQDKSGLPNDRFSAERPEGSISTLTIQRTEQRDSAMYRCASSLEITGAAFFGQGTRLTVV.